This is a list of T cell receptor beta chains from one sample in a study of patients and donors after allogeneic stem cell transplantation. TCRdb called the RT-PCR reads again in MiXCR, with one record for every CDR3 protein. The table has roughly 940,000 distinct CDR3 sequences, about 20% seen once. The sample was blood, either unsorted or a sorted T cell fraction (not recorded which). The receptors here all came from a human donor who was either an allogeneic HSCT recipient or a stem cell or donor lymphocyte infusion donor (not recorded which). It is not recorded whose cells these are; they may come from a transplant donor. CDR3s include the opening cysteine and the closing phenylalanine or tryptophan. The D gene is left open where the match is weak. Clone size is shown for a subset of rows, as once, few, many or a class of expanded clone.

clone_size cdr3_length j_call d_call v_call cdr3_nt cdr3_aa
few 10 TRBJ2-1 NA TRBV9 TGTGCCAGCAGCGGCCAGGAGCAGTTCTTC CASSGQEQFF
few 15 TRBJ1-1 NA TRBV9 TGTGCCAGCAGCGTAGATGGACACTCGAACACTGAAGCTTTCTTT CASSVDGHSNTEAFF
NA 16 TRBJ1-1 NA TRBV6-5 TGTGCCAGCAGTTACGCGGTCTTCGGGGGAGGGACTGAAGCTTTCTTT CASSYAVFGGGTEAFF
few 14 TRBJ1-1 NA TRBV27 TGTGCCAGCAGTTTCCGGGGCTTTGGCACTGAAGCTTTCTTT CASSFRGFGTEAFF
NA 13 TRBJ2-7 NA TRBV4-3 TGCGCCAGCAGCCAAGACACTACGGGCGAGCAGTACTTC CASSQDTTGEQYF
NA 14 TRBJ1-4 TRBD1 TRBV20-1 TGCAGTGCTAGAGATGGACAGGGCGGTGAAAAACTGTTTTTT CSARDGQGGEKLFF
many 17 TRBJ2-1 NA TRBV12-3/TRBV12-4 TGTGCCAGCAGTTTAAGTATGGCGCCCGATTTCAACAATGAGCAGTTCTTC CASSLSMAPDFNNEQFF
NA 14 TRBJ1-1 NA TRBV4-2 TGTGCCAGCGCCGGGGGCATACAAAACACTGAAGCTTTCTTT CASAGGIQNTEAFF
few 15 TRBJ2-3 NA TRBV5-1 TGCGCCAGCAGCTTGCAGGGTCCAGGCACAGATACGCAGTATTTT CASSLQGPGTDTQYF
many 16 TRBJ2-1 NA TRBV4-1 TGCGCCAGCAGCCAAGATCCACTAGACGGGGGCAATGAGCAGTTCTTC CASSQDPLDGGNEQFF
NA 17 TRBJ2-2 TRBD2 TRBV6-5 TGTGCCAGCAGTTACTCGGGGCTAGCGGGACCCTCCGAGGAGCTGTTTTTT CASSYSGLAGPSEELFF
few 17 TRBJ2-7 TRBD2 TRBV28 TGTGCCAGCAGTTTGGGGCTAGCGGGAGCCCTAACCTACGAGCAGTACTTC CASSLGLAGALTYEQYF
many 13 TRBJ1-1 NA TRBV29-1 TGCAGCGTTTTGGCACGGAGGAACACTGAAGCTTTCTTT CSVLARRNTEAFF
many 15 TRBJ2-3 NA TRBV5-1 TGCGCCAGCAGCTTGGAAGGGGGGTTCACAGATACGCAGTATTTT CASSLEGGFTDTQYF
NA 15 TRBJ2-7 TRBD2 TRBV3-1 TGTGCCAGCACCCTAGGAAGTAGCGGGGTCTACGAGCAGTACTTC CASTLGSSGVYEQYF
few 15 TRBJ2-7 TRBD2 TRBV4-3 TGCGCCAGCAGCCAGAGCGGGGGGAGCTCCTACGAGCAGTACTTC CASSQSGGSSYEQYF